This TCR beta chain was obtained from a study of cytomegalovirus exposure and HLA in healthy donors. The PCR had 60 Vbeta and 13 Jbeta primers. Profiling relied on immunoSEQ multiplex PCR, and the TCRdb table lists in-frame clones only, not all of them. The repertoire consists of approximately 170,000 clones, with around 84% occurring once and the leading ten covering roughly 2.5%. The sample taken for sequencing was PBMCs. The origin of this receptor is a man aged 25 to 45 in good health and CMV-seropositive.

Here the CDR3 reads CFSSKRNKFF. The CDR3 nucleotides read TGCTTCTCGTCCAAGAGGAATAAGTTCTTC. The chain carries TRBV29-1 and TRBJ2-1, with D uncertain. This CDR3 spans 10 amino acids. Germline assignment: CDR1 SQVTM and CDR2 ANQGSEA.